In this sample, the clone carrying this TCR beta chain turned up many times. No antigen is known for it. Germline V lookup: CDR1 SGHVS, CDR2 FNYEAQ. Trimming stripped 5 bases from V and 0 bases from J, with 7 bases between. There are 13 residues in the CDR3. This sample was included in a study of glioma-infiltrating T cells. The study, taken as a whole, reports: Gliomas, especially low-grade, showed above-expected tissue-blood divergence; non-neoplastic patients showed below. Only very few CDR3 sequences appeared in both tissue and blood.

Using RNA template, CDR3s of TCR alpha and beta were amplified with iRepertoire arm-PCR. Tissue mRNA or PBMC total RNA, roughly 85-450 ng, went into one-step reverse transcription and amplification. TCRdb re-called the multiplex PCR reads through MiXCR, storing one row per CDR3 protein. The repertoire holds around 93,000 distinct CDR3 sequences, with 35% to 45% as singletons. The clonotype was recovered from a human donor with low-grade glioma or glioblastoma, undergoing nonglioma brain surgery, or in good health (not recorded which). The chain combines TRBV7-6 with TRBJ1-1; no reliable D call. Sequenced: glioma tissue, nonneoplastic brain tissue, or PBMCs (not recorded which). The DNA of the CDR3 is TGTGCCAGCAGCATACAGATGAACACTGAAGCTTTCTTT. It translates to CASSIQMNTEAFF.